This T cell receptor (beta chain) emerged from a study of T-cell reconstitution after alpha-beta-depleted transplantation in children. Overall study findings and caveats: At day 60, the high TCRbeta diversity found in some patients originated from recipient T cells and thymic progenitors that had survived. One year after transplant, T-cell counts and diversity came mostly from newly produced T cells. Reported findings indicate that, about two months after transplant, alpha-beta T cells came from several hundred expanded clones, which were derived from non-depleted graft cells.

This clonotype was picked up a small number of times. Antigen: not known. CDR1 and CDR2 (germline): LGHNA, YNFKEQ. The J segment lost 2 bases and the V segment lost 2 bases, leaving 11 bases of the junction unmatched. The CDR3 totals 17 residues. Unique molecular identifiers were incorporated when the TCRbeta library was constructed. MiXCR was run by TCRdb on the PCR reads, yielding one entry per CDR3 protein. The sample yields a few hundred thousand distinct CDR3 sequences, 13% seen once. The chain is built from TRBV4-2 and TRBJ2-7; 8 nucleotides align to TRBD1. The input for sequencing was PBMCs, mostly from graft donor cells, taken 360 days after TCRalphabeta/CD19-depleted stem cell transplant. The receptor was isolated from a male patient aged 5 to 17 who had a stem cell transplant for acute myeloid leukemia, so the T cells may come from the graft donor. The DNA of the CDR3 is TGTGCCAGCAGCCAACAACTCGGACAGGGAATCCCCTACGAGCAGTACTTC. As protein: CASSQQLGQGIPYEQYF.